A single TCR beta chain is shown here with its context. This CDR3 has 13 residues. V was cut by 2 bases and J by 9 bases, with 8 bases left in between. Germline assignment: CDR1 MNHEY and CDR2 SVGAGI. The repertoire was sequenced with immunoSEQ multiplex PCR; TCRdb's copy has only in-frame clones and lacks some. The sample contains around 20,000 clones, about 88% of which appear only once. This sample is drawn from a study of T cell changes during pregnancy in multiple sclerosis. The sequence was obtained from a female donor in good health, enrolled as a control in a pregnancy study. The sequences come from CD4+ T cells from peripheral blood mononuclear cells, collected in the first trimester of pregnancy. The gene calls are TRBV6-5 and TRBJ1-6; D remains unclear. CDR3: CASSYEEVSPLHF. DNA of the CDR3: TGTGCCAGCAGTTACGAGGAAGTTTCACCCCTCCACTTT.